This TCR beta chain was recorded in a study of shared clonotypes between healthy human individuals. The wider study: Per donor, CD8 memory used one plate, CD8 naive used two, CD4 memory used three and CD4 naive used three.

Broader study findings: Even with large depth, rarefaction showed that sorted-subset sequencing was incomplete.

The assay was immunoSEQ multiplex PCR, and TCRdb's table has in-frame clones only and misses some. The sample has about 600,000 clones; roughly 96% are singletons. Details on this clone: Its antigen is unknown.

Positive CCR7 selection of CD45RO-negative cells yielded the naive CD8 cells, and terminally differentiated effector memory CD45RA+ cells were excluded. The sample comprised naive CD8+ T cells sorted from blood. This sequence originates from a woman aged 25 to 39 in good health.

CDR3 in amino acids: CASSRRLRVETQYF. CDR3 DNA: TGTGCCAGCAGCCGAAGGTTAAGGGTAGAGACCCAGTACTTC. The rearrangement uses TRBV27 and TRBJ2-5, with D unclear. The CDR3 runs 14 residues. Germline V gene lookup returns CDR1 MNHEY and CDR2 SMNVEV (reference sequence). The V gene lost 6 bases and the J gene lost 4 bases, with 15 bases spanning the gap.